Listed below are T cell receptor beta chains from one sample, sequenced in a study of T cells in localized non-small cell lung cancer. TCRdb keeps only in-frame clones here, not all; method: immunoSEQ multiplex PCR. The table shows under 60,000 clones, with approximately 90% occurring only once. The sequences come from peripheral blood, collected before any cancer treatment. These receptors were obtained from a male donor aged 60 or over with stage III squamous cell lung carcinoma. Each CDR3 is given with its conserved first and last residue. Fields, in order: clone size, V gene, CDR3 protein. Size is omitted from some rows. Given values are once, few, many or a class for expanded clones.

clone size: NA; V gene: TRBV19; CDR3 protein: CASSILRGTGAYEQFF
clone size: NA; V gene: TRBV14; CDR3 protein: CASSRNDRQGRQYF
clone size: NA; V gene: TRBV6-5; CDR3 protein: CASSYGAGGTEAFF
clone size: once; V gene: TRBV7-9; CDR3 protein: CASSLGTANTEAFF
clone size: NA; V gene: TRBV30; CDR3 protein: CAWRSGLNTGELFF
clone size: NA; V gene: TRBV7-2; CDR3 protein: CASRGLAGTGELFF
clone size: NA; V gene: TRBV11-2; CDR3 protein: CASSIGTSGPPLQFF
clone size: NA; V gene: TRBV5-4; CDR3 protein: CASSFDSVLAYGYTF
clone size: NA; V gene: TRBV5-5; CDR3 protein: CASSSYRTGPKFGEQYF
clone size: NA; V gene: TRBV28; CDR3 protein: CASSLLSLVNTDTQYF
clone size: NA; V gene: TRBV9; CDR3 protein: CASSVSADTQYF
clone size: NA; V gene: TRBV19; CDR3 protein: CASMRDIAYEKLFF
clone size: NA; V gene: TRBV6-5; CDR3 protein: CASSYRADYGYTF
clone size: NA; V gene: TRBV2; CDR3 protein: CASRRKRDSTDTQYF
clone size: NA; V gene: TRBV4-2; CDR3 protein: CASSQDMGADGYTF
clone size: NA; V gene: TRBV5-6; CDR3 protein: CASSSWSLAGGLSTDTQYF
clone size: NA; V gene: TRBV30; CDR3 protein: CAWNGPNYGYTF
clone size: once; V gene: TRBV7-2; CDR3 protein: CASSTPRDSYEQFF
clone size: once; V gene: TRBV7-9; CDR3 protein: CASSLALGQGAGEQYF
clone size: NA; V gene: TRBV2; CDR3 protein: CASRIRGGLETQYF
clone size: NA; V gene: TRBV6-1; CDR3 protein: CASSEVTGLGYGYTF
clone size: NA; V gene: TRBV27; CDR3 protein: CASSSSGTGVGVGYTF
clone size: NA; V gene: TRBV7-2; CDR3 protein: CASSLAGLAYEQYF
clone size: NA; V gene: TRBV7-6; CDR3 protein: CASSSARSSSTDTQYF
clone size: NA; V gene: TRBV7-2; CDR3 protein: CASSTPTGAFGGYTF
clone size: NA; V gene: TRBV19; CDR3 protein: CASRTPSGAAYNEQFF
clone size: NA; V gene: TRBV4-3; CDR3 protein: CASSQGASGYEQYF
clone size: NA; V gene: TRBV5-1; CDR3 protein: CASKGVLSYEQYF
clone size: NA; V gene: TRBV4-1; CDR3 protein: CANRLAGGHQHEQYF
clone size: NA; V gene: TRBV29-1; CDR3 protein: CSVEDLGGPDPDTQYF
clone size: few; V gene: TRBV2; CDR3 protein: CASSDPRVETQYF
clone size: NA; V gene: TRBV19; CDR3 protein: CASSMVSAGDYGYTF
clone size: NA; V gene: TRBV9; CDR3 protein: CASSLRQGAGEKLFF
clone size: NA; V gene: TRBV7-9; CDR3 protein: CASSLWLAGAETQYF
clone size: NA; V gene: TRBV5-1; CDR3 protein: CASSSGWGTRAGYTGELFF
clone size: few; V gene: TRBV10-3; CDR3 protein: CAISVGSSNQPQHF
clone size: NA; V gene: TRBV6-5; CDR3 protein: CASSYSGTYEQYF
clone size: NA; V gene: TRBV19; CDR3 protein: CASSSSGTLANTEAFF
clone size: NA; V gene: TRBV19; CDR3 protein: CASSTSGTGSDEQFF
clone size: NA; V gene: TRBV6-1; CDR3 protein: CASSEVGGGTDTQYF
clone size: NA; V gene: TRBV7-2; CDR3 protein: CASSFGPQIVPLPQHF
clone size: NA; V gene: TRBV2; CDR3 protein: CASSGSGRTRRDEQFF
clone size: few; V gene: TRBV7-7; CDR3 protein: CASSEGIGELFF
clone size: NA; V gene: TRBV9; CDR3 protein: CASSALPERANEQFF
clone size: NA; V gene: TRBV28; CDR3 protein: CASQMGLATDTQYF
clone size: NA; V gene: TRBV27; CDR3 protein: CASSPGLGTDTQYF
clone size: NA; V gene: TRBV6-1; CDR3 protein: CATRRADGYTF
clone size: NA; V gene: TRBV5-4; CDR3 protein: CASSGSLAGAGNEQFF
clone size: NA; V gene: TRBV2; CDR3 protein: CASRPDRPGGTEAFF
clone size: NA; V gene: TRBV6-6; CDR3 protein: CASSRGQAGGYTF
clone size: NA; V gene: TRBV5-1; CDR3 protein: CASSRAGSSYEQYF
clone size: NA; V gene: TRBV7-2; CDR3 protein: CASSSSPGQPQHF
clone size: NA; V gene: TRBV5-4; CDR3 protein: CAIGREPNEQYF
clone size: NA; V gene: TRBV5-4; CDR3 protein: CASSRDRREGSPLHF
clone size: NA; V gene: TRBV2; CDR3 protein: CASSGTGGEQYF
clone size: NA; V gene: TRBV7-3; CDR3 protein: CATSRTLNTGELFF
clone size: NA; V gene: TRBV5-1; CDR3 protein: CASRTQEGYTF
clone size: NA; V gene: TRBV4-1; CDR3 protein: CASSQDGLAGEGEQFF
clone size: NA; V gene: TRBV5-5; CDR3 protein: CASSLGTSVIGYIQYF